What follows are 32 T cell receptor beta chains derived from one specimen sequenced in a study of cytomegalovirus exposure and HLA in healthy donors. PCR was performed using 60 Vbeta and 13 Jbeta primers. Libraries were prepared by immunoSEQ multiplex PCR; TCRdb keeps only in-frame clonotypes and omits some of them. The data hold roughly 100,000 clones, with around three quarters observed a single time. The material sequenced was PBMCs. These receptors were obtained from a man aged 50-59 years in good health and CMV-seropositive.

The CDR3 DNA follows: TGCGCCAGCAGGGGGCTAGCGGAGAACACCGGGGAGCTGTTTTTT. It encodes CASRGLAENTGELFF. V gene TRBV5-1 combines with J gene TRBJ2-2; TRBD2 agrees at 7 bases. After removal of 5 bases from V and 1 base from J, the junction contained 5 bases not matched to a gene. CDR3 length equals 15 residues. Germline V CDR1 and CDR2: SGHRS, YFSETQ.

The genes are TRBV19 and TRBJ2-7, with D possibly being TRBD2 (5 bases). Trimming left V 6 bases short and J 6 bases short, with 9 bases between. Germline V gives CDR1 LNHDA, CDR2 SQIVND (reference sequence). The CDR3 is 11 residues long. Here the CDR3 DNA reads TGTGCCAGTAGGTGGGCGGGCGAGCAGTACTTC. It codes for CASRWAGEQYF. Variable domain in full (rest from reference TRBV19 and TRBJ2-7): DGGITQSPKYLFRKEGQNVTLSCEQNLNHDAMYWYRQDPGQGLRLIYYSQIVNDFQKGDIAEGYSVSREKKESFPLTVTSAQKNPTAFYLCASRWAGEQYFGPGTRLTVT.

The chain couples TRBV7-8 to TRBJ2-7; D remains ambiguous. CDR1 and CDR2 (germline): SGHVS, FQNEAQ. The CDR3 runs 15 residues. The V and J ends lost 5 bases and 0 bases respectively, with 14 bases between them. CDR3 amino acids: CASSQMGSSSYEQYF. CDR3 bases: TGTGCCAGCAGCCAGATGGGTTCTAGCTCCTACGAGCAGTACTTC.

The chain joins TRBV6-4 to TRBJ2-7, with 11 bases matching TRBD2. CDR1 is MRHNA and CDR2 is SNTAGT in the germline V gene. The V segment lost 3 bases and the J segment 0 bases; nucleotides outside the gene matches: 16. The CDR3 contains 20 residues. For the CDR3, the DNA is TGTGCCAGCAGTGAAGTCCCCGGGACTAGCGGAACTGTGGGCTCCTACGAGCAGTACTTC. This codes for CASSEVPGTSGTVGSYEQYF.

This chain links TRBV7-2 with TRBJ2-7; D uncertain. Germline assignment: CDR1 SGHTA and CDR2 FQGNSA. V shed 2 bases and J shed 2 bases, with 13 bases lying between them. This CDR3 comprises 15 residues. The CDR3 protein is CASSLNRGSAYEQYF. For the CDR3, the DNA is TGTGCCAGCAGCTTAAATCGCGGCTCCGCCTACGAGCAGTACTTC.

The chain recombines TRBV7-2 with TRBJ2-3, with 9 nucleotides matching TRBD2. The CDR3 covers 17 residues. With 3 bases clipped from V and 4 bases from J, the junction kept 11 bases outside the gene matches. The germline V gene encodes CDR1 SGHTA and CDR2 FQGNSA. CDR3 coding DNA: TGTGCCAGCAGCTTTCCGGGGGTAGCGGGAGCCCCAGATACGCAGTATTTT. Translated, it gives CASSFPGVAGAPDTQYF.

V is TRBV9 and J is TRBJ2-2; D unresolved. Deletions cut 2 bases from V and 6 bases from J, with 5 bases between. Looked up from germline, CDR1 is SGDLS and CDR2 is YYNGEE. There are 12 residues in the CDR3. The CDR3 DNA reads TGTGCCAGCAGCGTCCTGTCCGGGGAGCTGTTTTTT. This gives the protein CASSVLSGELFF.

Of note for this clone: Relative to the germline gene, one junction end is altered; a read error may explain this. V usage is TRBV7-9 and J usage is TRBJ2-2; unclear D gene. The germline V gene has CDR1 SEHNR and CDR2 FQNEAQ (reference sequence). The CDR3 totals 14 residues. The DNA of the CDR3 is TGTTCCAGCAGCTCCCCGGTGAGGTCCGGGGAGCTGTTTTTT. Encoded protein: CSSSSPVRSGELFF.

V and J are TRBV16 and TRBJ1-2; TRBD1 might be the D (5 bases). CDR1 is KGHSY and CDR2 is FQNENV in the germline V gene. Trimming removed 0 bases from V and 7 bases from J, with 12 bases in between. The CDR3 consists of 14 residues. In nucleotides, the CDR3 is TGTGCCAGCAGCCAATCAAGCCAGGGAAGTGGCTACACCTTC. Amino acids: CASSQSSQGSGYTF.

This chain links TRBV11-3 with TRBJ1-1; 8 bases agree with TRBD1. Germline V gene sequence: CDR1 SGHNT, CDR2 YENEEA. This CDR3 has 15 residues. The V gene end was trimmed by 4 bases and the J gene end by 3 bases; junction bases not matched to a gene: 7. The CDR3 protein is CASSSDRVRDTEAFF. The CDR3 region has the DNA TGTGCCAGCAGCTCGGACAGGGTTCGAGACACTGAAGCTTTCTTT.

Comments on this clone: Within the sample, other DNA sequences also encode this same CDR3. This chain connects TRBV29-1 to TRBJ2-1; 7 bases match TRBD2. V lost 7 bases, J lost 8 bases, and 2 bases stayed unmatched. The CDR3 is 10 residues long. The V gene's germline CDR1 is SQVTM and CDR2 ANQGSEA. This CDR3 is CSGGGYEQFF. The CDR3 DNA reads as TGCAGCGGGGGAGGGTATGAGCAGTTCTTC.

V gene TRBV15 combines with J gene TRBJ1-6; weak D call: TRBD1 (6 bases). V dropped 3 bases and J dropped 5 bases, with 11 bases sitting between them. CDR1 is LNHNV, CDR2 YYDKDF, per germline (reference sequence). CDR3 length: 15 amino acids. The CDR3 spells CATSRSTGDNSPLHF. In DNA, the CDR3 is TGTGCCACCAGCAGGTCGACAGGTGATAATTCACCCCTCCACTTT.

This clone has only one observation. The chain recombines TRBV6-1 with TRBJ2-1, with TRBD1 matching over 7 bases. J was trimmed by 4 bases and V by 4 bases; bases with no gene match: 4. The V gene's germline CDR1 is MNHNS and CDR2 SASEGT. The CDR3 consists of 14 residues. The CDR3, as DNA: TGTGCCAGCAGTGTCTCAGGGGGTTACAATGAGCAGTTCTTC. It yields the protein CASSVSGGYNEQFF.

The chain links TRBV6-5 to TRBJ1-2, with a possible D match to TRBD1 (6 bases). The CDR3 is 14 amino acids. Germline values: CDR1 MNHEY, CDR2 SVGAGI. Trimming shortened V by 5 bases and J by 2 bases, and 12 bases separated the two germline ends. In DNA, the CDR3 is TGTGCCAGCAGTGCCCCAGGGGAAAACTATGGCTACACCTTC. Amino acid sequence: CASSAPGENYGYTF.

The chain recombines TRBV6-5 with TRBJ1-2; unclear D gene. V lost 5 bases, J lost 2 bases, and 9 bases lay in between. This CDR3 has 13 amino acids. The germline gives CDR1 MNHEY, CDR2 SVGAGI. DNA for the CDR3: TGTGCCAGCAGTGTCGGAGGGAACTATGGCTACACCTTC. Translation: CASSVGGNYGYTF.

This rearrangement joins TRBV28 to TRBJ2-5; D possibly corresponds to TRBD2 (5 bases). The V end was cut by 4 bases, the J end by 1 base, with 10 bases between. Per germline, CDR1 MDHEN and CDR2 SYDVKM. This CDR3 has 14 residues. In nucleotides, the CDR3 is TGTGCCAGCAGTTCCCGGGGTTTCCAAGAGACCCAGTACTTC. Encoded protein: CASSSRGFQETQYF. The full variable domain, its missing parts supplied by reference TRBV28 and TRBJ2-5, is DVKVTQSSRYLVKRTGEKVFLECVQDMDHENMFWYRQDPGLGLRLIYFSYDVKMKEKGDIPEGYSVSREKKERFSLILESASTNQTSMYLCASSSRGFQETQYFGPGTRLLVL.

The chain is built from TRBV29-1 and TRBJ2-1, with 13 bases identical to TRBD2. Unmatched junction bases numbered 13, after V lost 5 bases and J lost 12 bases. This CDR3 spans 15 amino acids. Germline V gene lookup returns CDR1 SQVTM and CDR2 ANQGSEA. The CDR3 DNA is TGCAGCGTTCAATATACTAGCGGGAGGGCCGGGGGGCAGTTCTTC. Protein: CSVQYTSGRAGGQFF.

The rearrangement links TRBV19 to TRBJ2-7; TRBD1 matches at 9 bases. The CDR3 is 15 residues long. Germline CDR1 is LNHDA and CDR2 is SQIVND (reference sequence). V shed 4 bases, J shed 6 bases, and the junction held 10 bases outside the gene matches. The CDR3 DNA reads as TGTGCCAGTAGTAAGAGGGACAGGGTCTCATCCGAGCAGTACTTC. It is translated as CASSKRDRVSSEQYF.

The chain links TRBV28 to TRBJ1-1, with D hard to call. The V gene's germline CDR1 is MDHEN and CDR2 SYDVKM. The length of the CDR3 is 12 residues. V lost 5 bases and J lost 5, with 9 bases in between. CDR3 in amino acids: CASSTAFTEAFF. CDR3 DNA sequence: TGTGCCAGCAGTACTGCTTTTACTGAAGCTTTCTTT. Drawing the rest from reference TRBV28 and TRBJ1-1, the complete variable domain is DVKVTQSSRYLVKRTGEKVFLECVQDMDHENMFWYRQDPGLGLRLIYFSYDVKMKEKGDIPEGYSVSREKKERFSLILESASTNQTSMYLCASSTAFTEAFFGQGTRLTVV.

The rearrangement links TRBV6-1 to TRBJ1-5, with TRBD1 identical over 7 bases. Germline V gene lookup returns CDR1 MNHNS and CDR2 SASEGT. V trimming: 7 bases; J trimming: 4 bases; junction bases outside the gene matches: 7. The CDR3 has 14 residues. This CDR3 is CASNSARGNQPQHF. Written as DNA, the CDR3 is TGTGCCAGCAATTCCGCCAGGGGGAATCAGCCCCAGCATTTT.

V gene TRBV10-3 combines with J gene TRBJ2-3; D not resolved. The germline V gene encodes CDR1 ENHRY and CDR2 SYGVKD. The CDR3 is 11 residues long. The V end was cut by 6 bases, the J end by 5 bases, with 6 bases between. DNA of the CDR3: TGTGCCATCAGCCCGGGAGATACGCAGTATTTT. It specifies CAISPGDTQYF.

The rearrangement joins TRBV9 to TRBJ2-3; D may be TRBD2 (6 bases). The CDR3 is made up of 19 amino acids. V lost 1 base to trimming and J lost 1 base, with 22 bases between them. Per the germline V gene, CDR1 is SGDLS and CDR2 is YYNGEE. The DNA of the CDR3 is TGTGCCAGCAGCGTACTTCCCCCCGGGGGACTCGGGGGCACAGATACGCAGTATTTT. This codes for CASSVLPPGGLGGTDTQYF.

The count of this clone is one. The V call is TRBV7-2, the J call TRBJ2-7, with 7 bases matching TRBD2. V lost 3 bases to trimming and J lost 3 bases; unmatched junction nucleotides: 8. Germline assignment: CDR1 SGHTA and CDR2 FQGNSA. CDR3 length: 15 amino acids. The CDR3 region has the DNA TGTGCCAGCAGCTTTGACGTGTCGGGAGGCTACGAGCAGTACTTC. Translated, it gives CASSFDVSGGYEQYF.

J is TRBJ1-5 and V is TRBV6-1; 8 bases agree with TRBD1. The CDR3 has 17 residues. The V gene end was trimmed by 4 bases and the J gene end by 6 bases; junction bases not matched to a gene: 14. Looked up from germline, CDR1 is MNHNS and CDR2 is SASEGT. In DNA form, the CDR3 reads TGTGCCAGCAGTGCCTCGTCGTCCCAGGGGGCTGGTCAGCCCCAGCATTTT. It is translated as CASSASSSQGAGQPQHF.

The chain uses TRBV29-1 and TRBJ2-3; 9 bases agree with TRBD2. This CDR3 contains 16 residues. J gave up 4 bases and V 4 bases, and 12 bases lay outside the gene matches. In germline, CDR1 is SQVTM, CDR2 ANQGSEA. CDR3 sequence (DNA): TGCAGCGTTGCCCTGGGGGGCGGGAGGGTGGCAGATACGCAGTATTTT. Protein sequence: CSVALGGGRVADTQYF.

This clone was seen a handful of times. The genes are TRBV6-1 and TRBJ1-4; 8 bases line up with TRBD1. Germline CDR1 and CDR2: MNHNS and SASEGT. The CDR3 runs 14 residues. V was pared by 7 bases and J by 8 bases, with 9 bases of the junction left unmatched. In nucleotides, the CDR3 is TGTGCCAGCAATTTGGACAGGGACGGGGAAAAACTGTTTTTT. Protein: CASNLDRDGEKLFF.

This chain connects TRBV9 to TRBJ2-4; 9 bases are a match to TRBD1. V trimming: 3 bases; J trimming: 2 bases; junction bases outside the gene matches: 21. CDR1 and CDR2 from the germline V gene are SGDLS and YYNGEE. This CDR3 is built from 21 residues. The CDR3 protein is CASSERDSGTGTGWSKNIQYF. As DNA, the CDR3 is TGTGCCAGCAGCGAGAGGGACTCCGGGACAGGGACTGGATGGTCCAAAAACATTCAGTACTTC.

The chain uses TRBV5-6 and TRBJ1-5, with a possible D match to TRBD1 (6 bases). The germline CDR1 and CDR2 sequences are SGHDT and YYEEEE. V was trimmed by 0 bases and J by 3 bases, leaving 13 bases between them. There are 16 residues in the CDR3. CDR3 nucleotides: TGTGCCAGCAGCTTGGGGGGCAGGGACATCAATCAGCCCCAGCATTTT. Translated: CASSLGGRDINQPQHF.

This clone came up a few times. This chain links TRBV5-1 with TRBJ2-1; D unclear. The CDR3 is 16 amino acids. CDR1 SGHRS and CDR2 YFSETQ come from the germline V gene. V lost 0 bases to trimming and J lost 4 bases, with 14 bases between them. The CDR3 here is CASSLDGLSGYNEQFF. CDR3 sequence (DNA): TGCGCCAGCAGCTTGGATGGGCTTTCTGGGTACAATGAGCAGTTCTTC. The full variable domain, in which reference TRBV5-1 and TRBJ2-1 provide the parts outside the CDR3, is KAGVTQTPRYLIKTRGQQVTLSCSPISGHRSVSWYQQTPGQGLQFLFEYFSETQRNKGNFPGRFSGRQFSNSRSEMNVSTLELGDSALYLCASSLDGLSGYNEQFFGPGTRLTVL.

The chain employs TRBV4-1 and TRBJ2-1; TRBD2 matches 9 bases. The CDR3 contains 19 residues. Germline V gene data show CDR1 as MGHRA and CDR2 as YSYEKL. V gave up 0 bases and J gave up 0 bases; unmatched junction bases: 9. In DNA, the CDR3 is TGCGCCAGCAGCCAAGAGACTAGCGGAGCTGTAAGCTCCTACAATGAGCAGTTCTTC. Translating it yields CASSQETSGAVSSYNEQFF.

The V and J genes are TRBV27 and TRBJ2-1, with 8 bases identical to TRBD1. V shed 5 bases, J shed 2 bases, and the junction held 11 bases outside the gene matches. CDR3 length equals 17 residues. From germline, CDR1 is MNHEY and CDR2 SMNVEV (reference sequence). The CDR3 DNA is TGTGCCAGCAGTACACCGGGACAGGTCATTCCCTACAATGAGCAGTTCTTC. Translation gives CASSTPGQVIPYNEQFF.

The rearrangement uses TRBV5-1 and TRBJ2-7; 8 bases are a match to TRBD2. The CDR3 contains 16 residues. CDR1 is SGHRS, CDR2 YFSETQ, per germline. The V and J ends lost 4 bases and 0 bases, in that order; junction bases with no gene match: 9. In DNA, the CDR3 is TGCGCCAGCAGCCTTTCGGGGGGGAGGAGCTCCTACGAGCAGTACTTC. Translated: CASSLSGGRSSYEQYF.